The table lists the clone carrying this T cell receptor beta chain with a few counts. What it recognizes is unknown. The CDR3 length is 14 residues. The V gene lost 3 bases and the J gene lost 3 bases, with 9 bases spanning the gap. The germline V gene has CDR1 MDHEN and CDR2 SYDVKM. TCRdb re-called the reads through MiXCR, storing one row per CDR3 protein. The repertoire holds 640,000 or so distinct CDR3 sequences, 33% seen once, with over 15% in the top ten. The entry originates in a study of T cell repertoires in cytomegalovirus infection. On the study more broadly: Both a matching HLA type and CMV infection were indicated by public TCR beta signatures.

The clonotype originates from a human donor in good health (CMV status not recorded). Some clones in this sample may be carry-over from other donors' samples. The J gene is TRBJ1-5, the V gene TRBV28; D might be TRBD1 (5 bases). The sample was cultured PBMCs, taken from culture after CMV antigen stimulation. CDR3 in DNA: TGTGCCAGCAGTTTCAGGGTCCACAATCAGCCCCAGCATTTT. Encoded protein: CASSFRVHNQPQHF.